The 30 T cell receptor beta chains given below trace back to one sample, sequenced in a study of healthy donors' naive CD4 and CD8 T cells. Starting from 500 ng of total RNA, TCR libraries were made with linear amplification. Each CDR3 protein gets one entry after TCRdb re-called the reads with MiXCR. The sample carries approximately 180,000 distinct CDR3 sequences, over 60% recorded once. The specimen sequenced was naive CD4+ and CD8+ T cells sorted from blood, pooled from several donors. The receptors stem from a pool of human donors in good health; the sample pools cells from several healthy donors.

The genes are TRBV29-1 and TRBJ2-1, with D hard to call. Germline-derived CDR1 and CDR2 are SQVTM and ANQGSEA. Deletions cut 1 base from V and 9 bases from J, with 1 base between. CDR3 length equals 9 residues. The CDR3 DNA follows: TGCAGCGTTGAAGTTGAGCAGTTCTTC. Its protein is CSVEVEQFF.

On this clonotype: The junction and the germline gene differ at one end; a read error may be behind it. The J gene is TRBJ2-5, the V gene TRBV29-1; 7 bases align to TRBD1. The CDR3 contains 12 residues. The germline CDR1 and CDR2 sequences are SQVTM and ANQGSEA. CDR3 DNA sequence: TGCAGCGTCGAAGGGGGCAGGGAGACCCAGTACTTC. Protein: CSVEGGRETQYF.

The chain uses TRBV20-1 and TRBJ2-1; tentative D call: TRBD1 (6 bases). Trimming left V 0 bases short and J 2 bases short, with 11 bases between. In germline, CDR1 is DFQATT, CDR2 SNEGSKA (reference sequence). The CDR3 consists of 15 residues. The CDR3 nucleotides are TGCAGTGCTAGAGAGGGTCCAGGGGCCTACAATGAGCAGTTCTTC. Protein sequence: CSAREGPGAYNEQFF.

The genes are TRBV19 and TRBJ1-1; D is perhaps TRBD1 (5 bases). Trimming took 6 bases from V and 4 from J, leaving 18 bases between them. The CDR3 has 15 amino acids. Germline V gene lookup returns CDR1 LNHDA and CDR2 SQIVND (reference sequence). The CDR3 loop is CASSPDRGSSTEAFF. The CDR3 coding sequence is TGTGCCAGTAGCCCAGATAGGGGCTCTAGCACTGAAGCTTTCTTT.

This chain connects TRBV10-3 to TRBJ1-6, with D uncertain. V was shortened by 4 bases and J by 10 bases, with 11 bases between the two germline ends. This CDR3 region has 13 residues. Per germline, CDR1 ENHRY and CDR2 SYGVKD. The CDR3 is CAISGGEGSPLHF. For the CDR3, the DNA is TGTGCCATCAGTGGGGGTGAGGGCTCACCCCTCCACTTT.

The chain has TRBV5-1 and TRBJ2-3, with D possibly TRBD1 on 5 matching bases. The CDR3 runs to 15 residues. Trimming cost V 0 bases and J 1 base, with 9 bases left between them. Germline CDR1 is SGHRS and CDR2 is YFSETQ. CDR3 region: CASSLVGRGTDTQYF. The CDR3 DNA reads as TGCGCCAGCAGCTTGGTGGGCAGGGGCACAGATACGCAGTATTTT.

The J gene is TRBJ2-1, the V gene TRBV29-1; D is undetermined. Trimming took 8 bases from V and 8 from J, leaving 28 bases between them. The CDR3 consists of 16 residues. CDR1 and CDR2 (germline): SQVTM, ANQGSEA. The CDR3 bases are TGCAGCTCCTCCCCAAGTAGGCCTACCGTGGGCGATGAGCAGTTCTTC. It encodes CSSSPSRPTVGDEQFF.

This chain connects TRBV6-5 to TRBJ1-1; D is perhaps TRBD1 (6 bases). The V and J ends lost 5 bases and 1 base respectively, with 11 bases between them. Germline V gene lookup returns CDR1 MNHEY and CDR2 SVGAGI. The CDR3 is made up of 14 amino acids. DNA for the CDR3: TGTGCCAGCAGTATGCGAGGGGGGAACACTGAAGCTTTCTTT. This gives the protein CASSMRGGNTEAFF.

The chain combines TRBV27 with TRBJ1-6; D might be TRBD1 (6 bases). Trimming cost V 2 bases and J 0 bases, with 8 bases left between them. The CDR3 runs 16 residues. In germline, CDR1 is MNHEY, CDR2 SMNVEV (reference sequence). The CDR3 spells CASSLEGGSYNSPLHF. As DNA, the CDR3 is TGTGCCAGCAGTTTAGAGGGGGGCTCCTATAATTCACCCCTCCACTTT.

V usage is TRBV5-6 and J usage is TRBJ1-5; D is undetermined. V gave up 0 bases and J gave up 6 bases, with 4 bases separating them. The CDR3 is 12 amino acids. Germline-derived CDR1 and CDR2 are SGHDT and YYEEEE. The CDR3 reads CASSLGAQPQHF. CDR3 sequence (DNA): TGTGCCAGCAGCTTGGGCGCTCAGCCCCAGCATTTT.

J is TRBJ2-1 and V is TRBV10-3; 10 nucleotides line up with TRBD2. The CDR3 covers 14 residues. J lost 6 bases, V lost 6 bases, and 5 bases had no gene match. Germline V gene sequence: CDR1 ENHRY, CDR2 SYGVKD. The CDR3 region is CAISPLAGPNEQFF. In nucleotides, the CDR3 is TGTGCCATCAGCCCACTAGCGGGGCCCAATGAGCAGTTCTTC.

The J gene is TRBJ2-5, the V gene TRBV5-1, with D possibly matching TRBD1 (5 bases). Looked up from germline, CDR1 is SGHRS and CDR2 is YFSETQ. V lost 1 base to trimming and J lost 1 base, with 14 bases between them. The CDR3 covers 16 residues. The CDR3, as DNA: TGCGCCAGCAGCTTGTTGGACAAGATGCTCCAAGAGACCCAGTACTTC. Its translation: CASSLLDKMLQETQYF.

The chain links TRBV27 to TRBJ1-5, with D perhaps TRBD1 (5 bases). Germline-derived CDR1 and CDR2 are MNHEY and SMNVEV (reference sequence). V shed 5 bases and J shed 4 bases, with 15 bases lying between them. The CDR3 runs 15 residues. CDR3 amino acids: CASSQRGPRNQPQHF. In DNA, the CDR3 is TGTGCCAGCAGTCAAAGGGGACCGAGAAATCAGCCCCAGCATTTT.

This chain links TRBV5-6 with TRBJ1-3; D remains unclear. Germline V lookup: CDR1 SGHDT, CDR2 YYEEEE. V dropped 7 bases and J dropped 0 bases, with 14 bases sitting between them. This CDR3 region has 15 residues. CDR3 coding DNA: TGTGCCAGCCGAGGGTACGGCCACTCTGGAAACACCATATATTTT. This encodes CASRGYGHSGNTIYF.

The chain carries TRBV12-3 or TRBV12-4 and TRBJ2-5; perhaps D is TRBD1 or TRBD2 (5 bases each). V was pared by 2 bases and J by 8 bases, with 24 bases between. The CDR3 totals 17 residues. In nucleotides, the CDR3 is TGTGCCAGCAGTTTAAAAGCCTCAGGGACCTACTGGGGAACCCAGTACTTC. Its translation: CASSLKASGTYWGTQYF.

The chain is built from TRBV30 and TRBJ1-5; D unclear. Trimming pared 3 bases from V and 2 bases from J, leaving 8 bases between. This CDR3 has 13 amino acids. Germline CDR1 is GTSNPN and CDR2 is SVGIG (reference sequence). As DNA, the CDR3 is TGTGCCTGGAGCCCCGAGGGCAATCAGCCCCAGCATTTT. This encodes CAWSPEGNQPQHF.

The CDR3 coding sequence is TGTGCCAGCAGTTTCCTCCGGGACAGGGGCACTGAAGCTTTCTTT. Amino acid sequence: CASSFLRDRGTEAFF. The V and J genes are TRBV6-5 and TRBJ1-1, with 10 bases fitting TRBD1. The CDR3 sequence is 15 residues long. CDR1 MNHEY and CDR2 SVGAGI come from the germline V gene. The J segment lost 4 bases and the V segment lost 4 bases, leaving 6 bases of the junction unmatched.

The CDR3 bases are TGTGCCAGTAGTGGTGGGACGTATGGGGCCAACGTCCTGACTTTC. Encoded protein: CASSGGTYGANVLTF. This sequence joins TRBV19 and TRBJ2-6; TRBD1 or TRBD2 may be the D gene (5 bases each). Between the trimmed V and J ends, which lost 5 bases and 3 bases, there was a span of 11 bases. CDR3 size: 15 residues. CDR1 is LNHDA and CDR2 is SQIVND in the germline V gene (reference sequence).

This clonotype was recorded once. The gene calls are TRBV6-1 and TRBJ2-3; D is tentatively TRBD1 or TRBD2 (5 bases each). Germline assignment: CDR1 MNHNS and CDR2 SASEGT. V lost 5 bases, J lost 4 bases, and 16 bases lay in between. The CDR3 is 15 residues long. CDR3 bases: TGTGCCAGCAGTTACGTGGGGTTGGGGGCAGATACGCAGTATTTT. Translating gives CASSYVGLGADTQYF.

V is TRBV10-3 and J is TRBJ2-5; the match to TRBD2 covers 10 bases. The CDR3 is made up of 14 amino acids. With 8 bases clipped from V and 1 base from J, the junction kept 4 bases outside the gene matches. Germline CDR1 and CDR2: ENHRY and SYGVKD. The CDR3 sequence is CAISRTSGQETQYF. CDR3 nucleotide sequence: TGTGCCATCTCCCGGACTAGCGGCCAAGAGACCCAGTACTTC.

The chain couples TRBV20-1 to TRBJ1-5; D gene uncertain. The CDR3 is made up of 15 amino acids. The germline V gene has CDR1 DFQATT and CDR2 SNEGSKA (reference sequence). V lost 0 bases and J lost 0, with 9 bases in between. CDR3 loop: CSARDRPYSNQPQHF. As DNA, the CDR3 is TGCAGTGCTAGAGATCGCCCCTATAGCAATCAGCCCCAGCATTTT.

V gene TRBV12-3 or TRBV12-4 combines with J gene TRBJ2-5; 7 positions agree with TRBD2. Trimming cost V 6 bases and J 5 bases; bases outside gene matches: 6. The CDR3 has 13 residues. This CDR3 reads CASRPTSVETQYF. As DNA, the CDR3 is TGTGCCAGCAGGCCAACTAGCGTGGAGACCCAGTACTTC.

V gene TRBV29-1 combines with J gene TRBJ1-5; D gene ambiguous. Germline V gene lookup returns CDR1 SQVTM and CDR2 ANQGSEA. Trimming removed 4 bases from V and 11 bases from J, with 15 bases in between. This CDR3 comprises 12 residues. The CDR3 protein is CSVGEGAGTQHF. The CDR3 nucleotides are TGCAGCGTTGGGGAGGGAGCGGGGACCCAGCATTTT.

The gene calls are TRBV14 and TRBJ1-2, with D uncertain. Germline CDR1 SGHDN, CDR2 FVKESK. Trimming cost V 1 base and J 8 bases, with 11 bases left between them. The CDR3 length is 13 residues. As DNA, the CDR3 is TGTGCCAGCAGCCAAGTTCCACTGGGCGGCTACACCTTC. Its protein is CASSQVPLGGYTF.

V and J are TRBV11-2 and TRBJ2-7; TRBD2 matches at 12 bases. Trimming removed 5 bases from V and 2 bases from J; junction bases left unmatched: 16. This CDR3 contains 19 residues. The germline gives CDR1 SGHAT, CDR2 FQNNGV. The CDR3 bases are TGTGCCAGCAGCCCTACGGTTAATCTAGCGGGAGGGAGAACCTACGAGCAGTACTTC. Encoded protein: CASSPTVNLAGGRTYEQYF.

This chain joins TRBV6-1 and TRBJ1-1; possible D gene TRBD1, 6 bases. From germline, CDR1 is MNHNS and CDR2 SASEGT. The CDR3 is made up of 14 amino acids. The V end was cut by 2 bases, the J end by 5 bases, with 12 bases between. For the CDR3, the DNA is TGTGCCAGCAGTGAATCTCAGGGGAGAACTGAAGCTTTCTTT. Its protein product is CASSESQGRTEAFF.

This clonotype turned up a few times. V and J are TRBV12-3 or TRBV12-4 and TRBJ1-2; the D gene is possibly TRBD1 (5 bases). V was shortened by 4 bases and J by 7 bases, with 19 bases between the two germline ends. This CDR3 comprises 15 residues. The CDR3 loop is CASSSTRRDHPGYTF. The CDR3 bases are TGTGCCAGCAGTTCAACGAGACGGGACCACCCTGGCTACACCTTC.

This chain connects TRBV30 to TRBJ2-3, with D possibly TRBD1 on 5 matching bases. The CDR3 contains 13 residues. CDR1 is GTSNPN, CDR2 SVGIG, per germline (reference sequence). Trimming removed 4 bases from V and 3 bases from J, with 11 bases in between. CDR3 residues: CAWTGFSTDTQYF. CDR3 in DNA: TGTGCCTGGACAGGGTTTAGTACAGATACGCAGTATTTT.

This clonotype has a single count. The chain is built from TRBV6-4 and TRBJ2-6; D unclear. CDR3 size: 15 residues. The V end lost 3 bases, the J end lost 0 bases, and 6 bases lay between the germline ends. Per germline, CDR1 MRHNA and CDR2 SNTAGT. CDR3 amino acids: CASSELSSGANVLTF. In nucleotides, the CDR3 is TGTGCCAGCAGTGAGCTGAGCTCTGGGGCCAACGTCCTGACTTTC.

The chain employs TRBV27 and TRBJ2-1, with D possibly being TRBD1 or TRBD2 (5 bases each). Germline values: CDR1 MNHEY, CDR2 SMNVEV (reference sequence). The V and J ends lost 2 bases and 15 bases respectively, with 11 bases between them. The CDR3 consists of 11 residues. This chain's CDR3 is CASSLGDQRFF. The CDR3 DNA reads TGTGCCAGCAGTTTAGGGGACCAACGGTTCTTC.